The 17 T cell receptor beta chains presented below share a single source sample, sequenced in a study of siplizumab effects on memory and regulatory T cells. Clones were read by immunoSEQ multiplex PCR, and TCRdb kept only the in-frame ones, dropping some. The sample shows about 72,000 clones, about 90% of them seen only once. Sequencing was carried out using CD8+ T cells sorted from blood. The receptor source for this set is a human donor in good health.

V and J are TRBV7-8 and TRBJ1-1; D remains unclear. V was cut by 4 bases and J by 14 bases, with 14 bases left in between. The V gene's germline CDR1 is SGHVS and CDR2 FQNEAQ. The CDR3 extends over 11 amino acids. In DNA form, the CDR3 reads TGTGCCAGCAGCTCGCCGGGCTCCCCCTTCTTT. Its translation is CASSSPGSPFF. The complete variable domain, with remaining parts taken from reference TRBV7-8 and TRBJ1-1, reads GAGVSQSPRYKVAKRGQDVALRCDPISGHVSLFWYQQALGQGPEFLTYFQNEAQLDKSGLPSDRFFAERPEGSVSTLKIQRTQQEDSAVYLCASSSPGSPFFGQGTRLTVV.

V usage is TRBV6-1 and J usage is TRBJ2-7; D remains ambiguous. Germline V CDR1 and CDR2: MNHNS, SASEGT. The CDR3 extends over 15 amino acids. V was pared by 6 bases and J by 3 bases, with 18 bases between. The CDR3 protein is CASRTEHTEYYEQYF. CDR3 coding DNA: TGTGCCAGCAGAACAGAACACACGGAATACTACGAGCAGTACTTC.

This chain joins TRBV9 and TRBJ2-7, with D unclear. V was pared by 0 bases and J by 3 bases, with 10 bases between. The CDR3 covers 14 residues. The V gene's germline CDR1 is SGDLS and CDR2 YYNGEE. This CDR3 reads CASSVGRSGYEQYF. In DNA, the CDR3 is TGTGCCAGCAGCGTAGGCCGATCTGGCTACGAGCAGTACTTC.

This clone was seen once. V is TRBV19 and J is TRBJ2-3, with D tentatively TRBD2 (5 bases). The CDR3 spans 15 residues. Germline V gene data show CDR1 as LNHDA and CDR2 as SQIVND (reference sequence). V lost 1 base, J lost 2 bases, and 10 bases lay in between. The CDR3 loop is CASSIVTSPTDTQYF. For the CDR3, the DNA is TGTGCCAGTAGTATAGTTACTAGTCCCACAGATACGCAGTATTTT.

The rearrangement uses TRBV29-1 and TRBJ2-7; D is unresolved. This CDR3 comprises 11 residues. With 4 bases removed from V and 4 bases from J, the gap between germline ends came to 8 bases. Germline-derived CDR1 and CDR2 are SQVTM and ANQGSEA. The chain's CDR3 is CSVVTIYEQYF. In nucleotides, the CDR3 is TGCAGCGTTGTAACGATTTACGAGCAGTACTTC.

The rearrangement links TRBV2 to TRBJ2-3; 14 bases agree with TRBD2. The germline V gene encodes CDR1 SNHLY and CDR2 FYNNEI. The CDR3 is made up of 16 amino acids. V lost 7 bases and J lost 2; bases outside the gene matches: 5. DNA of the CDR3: TGTGCCAGCACCGGACTAGCGGGGGGAAACACAGATACGCAGTATTTT. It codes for CASTGLAGGNTDTQYF.

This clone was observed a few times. This CDR3 is CASSEFGGDEAFF. Here the CDR3 DNA reads TGTGCCAGCAGTGAATTTGGGGGTGACGAAGCTTTCTTT. J is TRBJ1-1 and V is TRBV25-1; maybe TRBD1 (5 bases). CDR1 and CDR2 (germline): MGHDK, SYGVNS. This CDR3 comprises 13 residues. V was clipped by 1 base and J by 8 bases, with 11 bases between them.

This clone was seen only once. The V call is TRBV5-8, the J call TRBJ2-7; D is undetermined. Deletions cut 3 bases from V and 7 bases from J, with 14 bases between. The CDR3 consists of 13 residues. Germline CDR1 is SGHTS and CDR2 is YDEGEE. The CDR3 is CASSSNGFGEQYF. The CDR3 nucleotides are TGTGCCAGCAGCTCTAACGGGTTCGGGGAGCAGTACTTC.

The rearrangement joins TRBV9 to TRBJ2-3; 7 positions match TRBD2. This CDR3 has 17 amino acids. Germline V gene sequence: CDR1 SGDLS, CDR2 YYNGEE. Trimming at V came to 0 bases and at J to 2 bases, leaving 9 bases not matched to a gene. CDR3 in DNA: TGTGCCAGCAGCGTAGCTACAGTAGCGGGCTTCACAGATACGCAGTATTTT. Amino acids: CASSVATVAGFTDTQYF.

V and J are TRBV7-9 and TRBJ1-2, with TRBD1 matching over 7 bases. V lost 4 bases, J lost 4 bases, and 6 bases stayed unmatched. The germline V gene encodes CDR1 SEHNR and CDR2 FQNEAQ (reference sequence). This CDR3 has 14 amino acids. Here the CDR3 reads CASSSGTEAYGYTF. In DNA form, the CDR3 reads TGTGCCAGCAGCTCCGGGACAGAGGCCTATGGCTACACCTTC.

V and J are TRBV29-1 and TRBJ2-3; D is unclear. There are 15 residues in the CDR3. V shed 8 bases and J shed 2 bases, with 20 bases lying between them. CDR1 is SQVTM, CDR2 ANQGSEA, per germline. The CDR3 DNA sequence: TGCAGCCCGCTTGGGCGCGATACTTTCACAGATACGCAGTATTTT. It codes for CSPLGRDTFTDTQYF.

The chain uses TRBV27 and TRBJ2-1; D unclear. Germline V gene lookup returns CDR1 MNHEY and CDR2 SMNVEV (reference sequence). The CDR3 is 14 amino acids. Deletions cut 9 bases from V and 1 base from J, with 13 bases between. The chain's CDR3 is CASTRTPSYNEQFF. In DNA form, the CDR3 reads TGTGCCAGTACACGGACCCCGTCCTACAATGAGCAGTTCTTC.

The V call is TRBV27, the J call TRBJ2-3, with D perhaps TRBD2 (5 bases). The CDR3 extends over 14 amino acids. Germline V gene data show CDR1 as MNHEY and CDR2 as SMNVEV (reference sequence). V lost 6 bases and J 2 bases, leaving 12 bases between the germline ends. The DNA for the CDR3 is TGTGCCAGCAGCGACTACCTGGACACAGATACGCAGTATTTT. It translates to CASSDYLDTDTQYF.

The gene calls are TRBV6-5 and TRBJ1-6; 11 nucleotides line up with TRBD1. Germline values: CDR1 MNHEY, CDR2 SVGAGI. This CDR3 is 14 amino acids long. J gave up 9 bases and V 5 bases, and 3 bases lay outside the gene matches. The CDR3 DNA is TGTGCCAGCAGTGGCGGACAGGGGGCTTCACCCCTCCACTTT. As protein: CASSGGQGASPLHF.

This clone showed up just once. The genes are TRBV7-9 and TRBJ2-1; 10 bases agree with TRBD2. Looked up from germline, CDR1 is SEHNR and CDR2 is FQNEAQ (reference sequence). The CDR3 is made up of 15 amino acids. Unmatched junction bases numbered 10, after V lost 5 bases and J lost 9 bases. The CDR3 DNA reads TGTGCCAGCAGCCCCCCCAGCGGGGGGGCGTTTGAGCAGTTCTTC. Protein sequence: CASSPPSGGAFEQFF.

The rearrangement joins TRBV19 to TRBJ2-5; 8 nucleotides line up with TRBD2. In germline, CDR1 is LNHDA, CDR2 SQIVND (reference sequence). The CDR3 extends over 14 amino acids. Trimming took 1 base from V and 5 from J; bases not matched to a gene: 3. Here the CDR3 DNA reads TGTGCCAGTAGTATAGCGGGGGGGCAGGAGACCCAGTACTTC. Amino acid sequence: CASSIAGGQETQYF.

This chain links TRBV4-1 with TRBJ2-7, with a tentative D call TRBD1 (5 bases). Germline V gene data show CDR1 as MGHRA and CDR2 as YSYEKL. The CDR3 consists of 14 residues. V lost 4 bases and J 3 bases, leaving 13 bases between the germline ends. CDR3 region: CASSLDIPNYEQYF. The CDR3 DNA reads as TGCGCCAGCAGCCTGGACATCCCAAACTACGAGCAGTACTTC.